This record covers a single T cell receptor beta chain. This entry belongs to a study of cytomegalovirus exposure and HLA in healthy donors. About the research overall: Prior work identified roughly 120 million unique TCR beta sequences in some 180 million T cells.

PCR used 60 Vbeta primers and 13 Jbeta primers. Assay: immunoSEQ multiplex PCR; the TCRdb copy retains only in-frame clones and omits some. The table includes 150,000 or so clones, about 85% detected once. This receptor was obtained from a woman aged 18-30 years in good health and CMV-seronegative. The source material was PBMCs.

CDR3 protein: CATSRDLSGIYNEQFF. Written as DNA, the CDR3 is TGTGCCACCAGCAGAGATCTCAGCGGGATCTACAATGAGCAGTTCTTC. This chain links TRBV15 with TRBJ2-1; 7 nucleotides match TRBD2. Trimming removed 0 bases from V and 3 bases from J; junction bases left unmatched: 5. The V gene's germline CDR1 is LNHNV and CDR2 YYDKDF (reference sequence). The CDR3 contains 16 residues.